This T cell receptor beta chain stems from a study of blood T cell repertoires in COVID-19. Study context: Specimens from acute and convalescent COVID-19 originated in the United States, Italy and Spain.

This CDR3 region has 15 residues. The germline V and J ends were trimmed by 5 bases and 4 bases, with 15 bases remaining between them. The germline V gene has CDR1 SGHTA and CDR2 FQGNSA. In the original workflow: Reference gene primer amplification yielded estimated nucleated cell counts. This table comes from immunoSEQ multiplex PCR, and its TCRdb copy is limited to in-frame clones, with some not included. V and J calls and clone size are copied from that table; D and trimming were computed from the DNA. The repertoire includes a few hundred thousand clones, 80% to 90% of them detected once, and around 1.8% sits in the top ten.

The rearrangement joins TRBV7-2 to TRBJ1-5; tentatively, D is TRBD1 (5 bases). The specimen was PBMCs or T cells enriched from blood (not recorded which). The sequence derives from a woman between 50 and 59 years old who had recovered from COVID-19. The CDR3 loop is CASSPQEGPNQPQHF. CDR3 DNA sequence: TGTGCCAGCAGCCCACAGGAAGGCCCTAATCAGCCCCAGCATTTT.